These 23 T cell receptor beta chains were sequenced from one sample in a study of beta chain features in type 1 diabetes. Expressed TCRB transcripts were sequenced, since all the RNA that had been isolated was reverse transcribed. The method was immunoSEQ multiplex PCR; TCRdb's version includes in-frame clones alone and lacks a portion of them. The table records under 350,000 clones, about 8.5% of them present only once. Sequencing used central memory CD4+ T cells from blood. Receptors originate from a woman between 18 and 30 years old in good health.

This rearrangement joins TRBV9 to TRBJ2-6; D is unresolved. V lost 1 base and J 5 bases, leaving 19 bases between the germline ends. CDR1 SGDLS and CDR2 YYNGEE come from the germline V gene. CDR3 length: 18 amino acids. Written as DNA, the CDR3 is TGTGCCAGCAGCGTATCCCCAGTCTCCGGGTCGCGGGCCAACGTCCTGACTTTC. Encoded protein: CASSVSPVSGSRANVLTF. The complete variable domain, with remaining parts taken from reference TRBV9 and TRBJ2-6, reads DSGVTQTPKHLITATGQRVTLRCSPRSGDLSVYWYQQSLDQGLQFLIQYYNGEERAKGNILERFSAQQFPDLHSELNLSSLELGDSALYFCASSVSPVSGSRANVLTFGAGSRLTVL.

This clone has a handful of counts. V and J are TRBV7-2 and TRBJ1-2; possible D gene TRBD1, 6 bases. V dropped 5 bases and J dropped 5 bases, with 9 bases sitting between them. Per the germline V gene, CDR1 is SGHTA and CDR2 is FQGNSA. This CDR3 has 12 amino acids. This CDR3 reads CASSGGGYGYTF. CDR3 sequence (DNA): TGTGCCAGCAGCGGGGGCGGTTATGGCTACACCTTC.

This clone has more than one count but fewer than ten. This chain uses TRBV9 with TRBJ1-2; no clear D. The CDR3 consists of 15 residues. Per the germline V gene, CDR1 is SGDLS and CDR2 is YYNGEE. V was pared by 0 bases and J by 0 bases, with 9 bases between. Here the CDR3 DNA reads TGTGCCAGCAGCGTAGGCAGAGGGTCTAACTATGGCTACACCTTC. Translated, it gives CASSVGRGSNYGYTF.

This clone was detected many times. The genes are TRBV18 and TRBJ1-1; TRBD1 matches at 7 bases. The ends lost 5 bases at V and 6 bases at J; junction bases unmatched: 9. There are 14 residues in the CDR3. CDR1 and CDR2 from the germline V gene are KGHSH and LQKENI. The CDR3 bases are TGTGCCAGCTCAGGATCTACAGGGGACGCTGAAGCTTTCTTT. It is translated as CASSGSTGDAEAFF.

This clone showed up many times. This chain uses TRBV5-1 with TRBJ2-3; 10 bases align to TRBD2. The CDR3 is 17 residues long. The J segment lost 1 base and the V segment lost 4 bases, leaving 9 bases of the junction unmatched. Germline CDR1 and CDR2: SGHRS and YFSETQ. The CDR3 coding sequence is TGCGCCAGCAGCCGGGAACTAGCGGGGACTGGCACAGATACGCAGTATTTT. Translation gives CASSRELAGTGTDTQYF.

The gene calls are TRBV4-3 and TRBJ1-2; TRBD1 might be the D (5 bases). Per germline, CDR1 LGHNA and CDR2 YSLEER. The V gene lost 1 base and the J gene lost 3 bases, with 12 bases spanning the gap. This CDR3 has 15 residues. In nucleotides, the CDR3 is TGCGCCAGCAGCCAAGGAGACAGTTCCTACTATGGCTACACCTTC. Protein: CASSQGDSSYYGYTF.

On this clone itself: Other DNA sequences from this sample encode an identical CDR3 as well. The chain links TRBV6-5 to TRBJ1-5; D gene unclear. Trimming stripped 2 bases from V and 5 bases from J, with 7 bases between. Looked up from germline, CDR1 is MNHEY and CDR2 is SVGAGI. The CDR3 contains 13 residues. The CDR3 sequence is CASSYRLDQPQHF. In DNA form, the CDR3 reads TGTGCCAGCAGTTACCGTCTAGATCAGCCCCAGCATTTT.

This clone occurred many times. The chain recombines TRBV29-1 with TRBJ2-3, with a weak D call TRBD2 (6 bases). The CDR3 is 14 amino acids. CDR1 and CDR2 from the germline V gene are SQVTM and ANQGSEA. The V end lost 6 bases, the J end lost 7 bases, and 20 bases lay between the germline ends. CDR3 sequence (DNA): TGCAGCGTCAAATGGGGGACTGATCAAAATACGCAGTATTTT. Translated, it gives CSVKWGTDQNTQYF.

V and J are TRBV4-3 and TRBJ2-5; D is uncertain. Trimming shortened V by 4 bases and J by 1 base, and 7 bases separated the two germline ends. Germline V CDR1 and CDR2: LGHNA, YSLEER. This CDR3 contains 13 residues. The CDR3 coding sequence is TGCGCCAGCAGCCCTTCCCCCCAAGAGACCCAGTACTTC. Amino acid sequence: CASSPSPQETQYF.

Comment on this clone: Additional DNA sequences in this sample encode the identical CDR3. CDR3 residues: CASSFIQNQPQHF. CDR3 nucleotide sequence: TGTGCCAGCAGTTTCATTCAAAATCAGCCCCAGCATTTT. The chain combines TRBV28 with TRBJ1-5; D uncertain. The V end lost 3 bases, the J end lost 4 bases, and 7 bases lay between the germline ends. The V gene's germline CDR1 is MDHEN and CDR2 SYDVKM. The CDR3 loop spans 13 amino acids. The full variable domain, in which reference TRBV28 and TRBJ1-5 provide the parts outside the CDR3, is DVKVTQSSRYLVKRTGEKVFLECVQDMDHENMFWYRQDPGLGLRLIYFSYDVKMKEKGDIPEGYSVSREKKERFSLILESASTNQTSMYLCASSFIQNQPQHFGDGTRLSIL.

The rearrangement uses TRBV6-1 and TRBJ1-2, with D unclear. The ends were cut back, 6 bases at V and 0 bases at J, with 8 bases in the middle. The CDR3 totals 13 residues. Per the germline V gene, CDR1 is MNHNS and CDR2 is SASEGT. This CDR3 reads CASRDLTNYGYTF. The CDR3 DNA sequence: TGTGCCAGCAGGGATCTGACTAACTATGGCTACACCTTC.

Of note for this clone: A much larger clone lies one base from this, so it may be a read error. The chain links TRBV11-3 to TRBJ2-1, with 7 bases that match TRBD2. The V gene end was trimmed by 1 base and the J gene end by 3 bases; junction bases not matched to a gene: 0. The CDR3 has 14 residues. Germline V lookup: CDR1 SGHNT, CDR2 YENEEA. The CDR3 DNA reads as TGTGCCAGCAGCTTAGCGGGGGGCTACAATGAGCAGTTCTTC. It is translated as CASSLAGGYNEQFF.

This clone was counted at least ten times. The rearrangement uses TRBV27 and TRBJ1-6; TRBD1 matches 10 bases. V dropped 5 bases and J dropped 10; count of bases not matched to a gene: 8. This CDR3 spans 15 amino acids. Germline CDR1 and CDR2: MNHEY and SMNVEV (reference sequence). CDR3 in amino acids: CASSGTGASRSPLHF. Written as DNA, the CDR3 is TGTGCCAGCAGTGGGACAGGGGCTAGTAGGTCACCCCTCCACTTT.

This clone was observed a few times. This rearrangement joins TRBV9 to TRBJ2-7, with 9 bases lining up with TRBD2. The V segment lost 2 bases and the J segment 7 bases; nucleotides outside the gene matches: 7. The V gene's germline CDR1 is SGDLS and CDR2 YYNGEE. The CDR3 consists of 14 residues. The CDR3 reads CASSVLAGAGEQYF. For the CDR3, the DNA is TGTGCCAGCAGCGTCTTAGCGGGGGCGGGAGAGCAGTACTTC.

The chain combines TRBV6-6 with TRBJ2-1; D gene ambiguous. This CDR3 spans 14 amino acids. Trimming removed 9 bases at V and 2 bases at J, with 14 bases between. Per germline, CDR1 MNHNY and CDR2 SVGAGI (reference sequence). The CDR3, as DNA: TGTGCCAGTCTAGACCCGTTAACCTACAATGAGCAGTTCTTC. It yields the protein CASLDPLTYNEQFF.

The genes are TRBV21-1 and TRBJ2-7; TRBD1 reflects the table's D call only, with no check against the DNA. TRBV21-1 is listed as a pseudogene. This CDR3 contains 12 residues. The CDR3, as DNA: TGTGCCAGCAGCAAAACAGGGTGCGAGCAGTACTTC. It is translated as CASSKTGCEQYF.

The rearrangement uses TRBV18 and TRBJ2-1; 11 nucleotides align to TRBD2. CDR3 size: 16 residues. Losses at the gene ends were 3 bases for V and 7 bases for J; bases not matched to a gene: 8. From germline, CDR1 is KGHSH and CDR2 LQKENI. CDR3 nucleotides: TGTGCCAGCTCACCGATTACTAGCGGGAGTATAAATGAGCAGTTCTTC. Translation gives CASSPITSGSINEQFF.

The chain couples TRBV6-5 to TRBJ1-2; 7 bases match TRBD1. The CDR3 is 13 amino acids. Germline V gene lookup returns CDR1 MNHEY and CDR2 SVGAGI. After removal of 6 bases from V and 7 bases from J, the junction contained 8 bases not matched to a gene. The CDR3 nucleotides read TGTGCCAGCAGACAAGACAGGGCCGGTGGCTACACCTTC. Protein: CASRQDRAGGYTF.

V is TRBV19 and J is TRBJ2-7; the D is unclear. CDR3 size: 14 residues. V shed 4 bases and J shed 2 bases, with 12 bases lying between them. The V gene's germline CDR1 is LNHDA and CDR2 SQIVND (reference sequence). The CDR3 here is CASSTPGITYEQYF. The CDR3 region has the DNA TGTGCCAGTAGTACCCCGGGTATTACCTACGAGCAGTACTTC.

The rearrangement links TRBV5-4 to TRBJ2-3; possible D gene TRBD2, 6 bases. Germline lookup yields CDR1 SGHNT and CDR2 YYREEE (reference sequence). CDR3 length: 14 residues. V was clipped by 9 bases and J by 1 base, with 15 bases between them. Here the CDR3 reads CATERGDRTDTQYF. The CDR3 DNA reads TGTGCCACCGAACGCGGGGACCGCACAGATACGCAGTATTTT.

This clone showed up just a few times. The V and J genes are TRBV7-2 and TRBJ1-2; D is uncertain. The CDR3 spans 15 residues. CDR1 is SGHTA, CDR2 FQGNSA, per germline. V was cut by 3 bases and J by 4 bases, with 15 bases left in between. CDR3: CASSLGALTIYGYTF. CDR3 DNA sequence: TGTGCCAGCAGCTTGGGTGCATTAACCATCTATGGCTACACCTTC.

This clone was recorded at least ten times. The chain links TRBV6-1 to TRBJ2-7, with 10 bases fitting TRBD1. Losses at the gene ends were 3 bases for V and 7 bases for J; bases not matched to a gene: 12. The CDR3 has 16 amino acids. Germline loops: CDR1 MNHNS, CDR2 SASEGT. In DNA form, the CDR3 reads TGTGCCAGCAGTGAGCCCGGGACAGGGGAGGTAGTGGAGCAGTACGTC. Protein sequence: CASSEPGTGEVVEQYV.

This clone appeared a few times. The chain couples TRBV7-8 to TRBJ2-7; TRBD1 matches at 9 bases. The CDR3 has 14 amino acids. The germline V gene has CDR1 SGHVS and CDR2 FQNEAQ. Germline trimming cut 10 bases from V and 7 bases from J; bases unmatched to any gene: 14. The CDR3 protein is CATTPGTGFWEQYF. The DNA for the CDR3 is TGTGCCACCACCCCAGGGACAGGGTTTTGGGAGCAGTACTTC.